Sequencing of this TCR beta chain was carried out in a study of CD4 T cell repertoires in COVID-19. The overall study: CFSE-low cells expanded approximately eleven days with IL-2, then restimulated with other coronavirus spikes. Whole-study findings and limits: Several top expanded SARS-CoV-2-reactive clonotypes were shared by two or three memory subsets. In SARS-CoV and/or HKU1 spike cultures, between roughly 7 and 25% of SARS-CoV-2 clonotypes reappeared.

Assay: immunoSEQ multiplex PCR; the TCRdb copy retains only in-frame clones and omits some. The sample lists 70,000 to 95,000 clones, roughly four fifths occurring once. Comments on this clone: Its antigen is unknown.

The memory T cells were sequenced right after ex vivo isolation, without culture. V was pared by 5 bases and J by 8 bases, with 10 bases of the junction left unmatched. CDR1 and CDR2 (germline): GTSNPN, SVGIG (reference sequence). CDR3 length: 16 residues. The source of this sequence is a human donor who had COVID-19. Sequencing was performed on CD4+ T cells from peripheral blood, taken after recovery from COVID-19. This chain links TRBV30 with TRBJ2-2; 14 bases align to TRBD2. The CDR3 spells CAWFPGTSGSWGELFF. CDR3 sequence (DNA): TGTGCCTGGTTCCCCGGGACTAGCGGGAGTTGGGGGGAGCTGTTTTTT.